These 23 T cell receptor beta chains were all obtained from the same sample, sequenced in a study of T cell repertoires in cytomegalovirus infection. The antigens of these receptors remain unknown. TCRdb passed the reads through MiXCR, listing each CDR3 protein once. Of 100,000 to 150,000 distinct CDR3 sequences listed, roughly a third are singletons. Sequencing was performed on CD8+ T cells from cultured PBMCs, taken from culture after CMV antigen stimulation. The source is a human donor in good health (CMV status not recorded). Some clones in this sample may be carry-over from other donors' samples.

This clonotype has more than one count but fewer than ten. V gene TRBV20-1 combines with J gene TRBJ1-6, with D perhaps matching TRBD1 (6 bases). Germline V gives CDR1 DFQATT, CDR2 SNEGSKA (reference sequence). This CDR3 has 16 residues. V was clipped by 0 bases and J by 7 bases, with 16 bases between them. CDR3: CSARDLGGLWNSPLHF. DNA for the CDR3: TGCAGTGCTAGAGATTTAGGGGGTTTATGGAATTCACCCCTCCACTTT.

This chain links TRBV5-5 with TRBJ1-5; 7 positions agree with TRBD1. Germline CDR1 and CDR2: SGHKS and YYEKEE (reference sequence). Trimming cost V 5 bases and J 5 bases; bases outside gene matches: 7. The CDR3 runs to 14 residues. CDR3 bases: TGTGCCAGCAGACCGACAGGGAATGATCAGCCCCAGCATTTT. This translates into CASRPTGNDQPQHF.

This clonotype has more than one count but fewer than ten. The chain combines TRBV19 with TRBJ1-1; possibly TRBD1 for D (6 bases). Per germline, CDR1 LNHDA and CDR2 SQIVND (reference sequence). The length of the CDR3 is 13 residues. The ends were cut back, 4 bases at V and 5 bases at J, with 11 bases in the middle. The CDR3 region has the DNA TGTGCCAGTAGTAACAGGGAATGGACTGAAGCTTTCTTT. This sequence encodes CASSNREWTEAFF.

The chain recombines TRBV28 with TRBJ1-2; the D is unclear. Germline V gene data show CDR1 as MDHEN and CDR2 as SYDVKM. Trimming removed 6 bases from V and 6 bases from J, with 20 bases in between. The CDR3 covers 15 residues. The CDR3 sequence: CASRSSYVDPDGYTF. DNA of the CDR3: TGTGCCAGCAGATCTAGCTACGTTGACCCAGATGGCTACACCTTC.

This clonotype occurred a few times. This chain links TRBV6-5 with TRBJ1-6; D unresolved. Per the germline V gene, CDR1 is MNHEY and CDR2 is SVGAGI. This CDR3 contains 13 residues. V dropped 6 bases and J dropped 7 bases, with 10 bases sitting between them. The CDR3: CASSTFVNSPLHF. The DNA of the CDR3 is TGTGCCAGCAGCACGTTTGTGAATTCACCCCTCCACTTT.

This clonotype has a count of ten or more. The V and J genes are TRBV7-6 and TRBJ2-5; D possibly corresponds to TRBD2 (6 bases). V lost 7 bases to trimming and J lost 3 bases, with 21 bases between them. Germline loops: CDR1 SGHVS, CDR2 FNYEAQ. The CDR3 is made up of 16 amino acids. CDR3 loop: CASTHVAGFVEETQYF. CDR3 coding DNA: TGTGCCAGCACCCATGTGGCGGGATTCGTTGAAGAGACCCAGTACTTC.

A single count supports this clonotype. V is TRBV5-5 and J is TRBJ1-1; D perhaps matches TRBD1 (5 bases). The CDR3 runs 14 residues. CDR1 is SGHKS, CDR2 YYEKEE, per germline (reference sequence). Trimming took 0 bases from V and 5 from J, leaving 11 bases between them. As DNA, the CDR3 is TGTGCCAGCAGCTTGGAAATGGGGCTTACTGAAGCTTTCTTT. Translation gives CASSLEMGLTEAFF.

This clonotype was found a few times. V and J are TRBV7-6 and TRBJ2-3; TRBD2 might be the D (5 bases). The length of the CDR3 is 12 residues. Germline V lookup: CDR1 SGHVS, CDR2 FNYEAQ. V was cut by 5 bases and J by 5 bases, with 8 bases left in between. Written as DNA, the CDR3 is TGTGCCAGCAGCGCAGGAGGAGATACGCAGTATTTT. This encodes CASSAGGDTQYF.

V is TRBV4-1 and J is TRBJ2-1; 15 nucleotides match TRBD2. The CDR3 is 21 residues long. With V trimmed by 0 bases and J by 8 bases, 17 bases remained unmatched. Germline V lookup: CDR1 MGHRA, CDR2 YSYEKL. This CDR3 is CASSQDLDGLAGGHSVDEQFF. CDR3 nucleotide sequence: TGCGCCAGCAGCCAAGATCTTGACGGACTAGCGGGGGGGCATTCTGTCGATGAGCAGTTCTTC.

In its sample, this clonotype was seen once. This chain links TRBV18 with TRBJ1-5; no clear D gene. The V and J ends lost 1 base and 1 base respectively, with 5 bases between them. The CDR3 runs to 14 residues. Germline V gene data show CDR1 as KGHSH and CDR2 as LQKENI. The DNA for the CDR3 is TGTGCCAGCTCACCACAGGGAAGCAATCAGCCCCAGCATTTT. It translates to CASSPQGSNQPQHF.

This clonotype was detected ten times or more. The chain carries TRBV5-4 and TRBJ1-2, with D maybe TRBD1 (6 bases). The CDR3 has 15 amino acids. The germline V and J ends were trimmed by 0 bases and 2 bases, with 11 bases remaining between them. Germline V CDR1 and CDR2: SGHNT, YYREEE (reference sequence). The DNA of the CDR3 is TGTGCCAGCAGCTTGGAACAGGGTGTAAACTATGGCTACACCTTC. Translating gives CASSLEQGVNYGYTF.

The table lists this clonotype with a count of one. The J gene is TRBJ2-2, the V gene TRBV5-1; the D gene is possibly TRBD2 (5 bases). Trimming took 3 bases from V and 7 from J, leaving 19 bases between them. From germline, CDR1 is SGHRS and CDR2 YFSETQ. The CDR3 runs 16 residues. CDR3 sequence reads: CASSYGLGLDGGELFF. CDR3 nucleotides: TGCGCCAGCAGCTATGGACTGGGGTTGGATGGCGGGGAGCTGTTTTTT.

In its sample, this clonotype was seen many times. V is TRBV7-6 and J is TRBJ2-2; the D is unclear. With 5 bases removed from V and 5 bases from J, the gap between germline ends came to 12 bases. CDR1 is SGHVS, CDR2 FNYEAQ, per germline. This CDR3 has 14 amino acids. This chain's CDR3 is CASSLYLRTGELFF. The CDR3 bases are TGTGCCAGCAGCCTATACCTCAGGACCGGGGAGCTGTTTTTT.

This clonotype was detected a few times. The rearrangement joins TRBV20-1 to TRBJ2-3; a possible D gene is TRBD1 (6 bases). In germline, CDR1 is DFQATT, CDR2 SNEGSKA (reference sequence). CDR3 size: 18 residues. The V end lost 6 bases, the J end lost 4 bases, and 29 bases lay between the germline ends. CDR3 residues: CSASTRLQGPLLSDTQYF. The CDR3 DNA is TGCAGTGCCAGCACCCGACTACAGGGTCCTTTGTTGTCAGATACGCAGTATTTT.

CDR3 sequence reads: CSVEDAGGAGGRDYGYTF. DNA for the CDR3: TGCAGCGTTGAAGATGCAGGGGGGGCGGGCGGTCGGGACTATGGCTACACCTTC. The rearrangement joins TRBV29-1 to TRBJ1-2; 7 nucleotides align to TRBD1. This CDR3 has 18 amino acids. Germline V gene data show CDR1 as SQVTM and CDR2 as ANQGSEA. V shed 0 bases and J 3 bases; nucleotides not matched to a gene: 16.

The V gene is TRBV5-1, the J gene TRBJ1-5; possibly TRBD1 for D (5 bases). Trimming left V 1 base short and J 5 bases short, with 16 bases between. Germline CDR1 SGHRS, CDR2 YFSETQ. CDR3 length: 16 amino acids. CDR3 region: CASSLWGPGDHQPQHF. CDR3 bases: TGCGCCAGCAGCTTGTGGGGCCCGGGGGACCATCAGCCCCAGCATTTT.

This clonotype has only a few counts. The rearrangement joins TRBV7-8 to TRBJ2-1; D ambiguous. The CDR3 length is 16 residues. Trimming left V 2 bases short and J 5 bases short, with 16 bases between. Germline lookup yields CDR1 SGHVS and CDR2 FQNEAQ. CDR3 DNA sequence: TGTGCCAGCAGCTTATTAGTGGGCTGGATAAACAATGAGCAGTTCTTC. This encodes CASSLLVGWINNEQFF.

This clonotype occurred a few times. The CDR3, as DNA: TGTGCCAGCAGCTTTGGACAGACGAACACTGAAGCTTTCTTT. This sequence encodes CASSFGQTNTEAFF. The V call is TRBV7-9, the J call TRBJ1-1; maybe TRBD1 (6 bases). This CDR3 has 14 amino acids. Germline CDR1 SEHNR, CDR2 FQNEAQ (reference sequence). V was cut by 3 bases and J by 1 base, with 9 bases left in between.

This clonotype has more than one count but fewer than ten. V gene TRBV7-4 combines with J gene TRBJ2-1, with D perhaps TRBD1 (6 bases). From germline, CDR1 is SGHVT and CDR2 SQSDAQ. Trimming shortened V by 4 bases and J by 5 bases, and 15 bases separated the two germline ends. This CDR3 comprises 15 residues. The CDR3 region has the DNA TGTGCCAGCAGCTCGAACAGGGCTGAGGACAATGAGCAGTTCTTC. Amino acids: CASSSNRAEDNEQFF.

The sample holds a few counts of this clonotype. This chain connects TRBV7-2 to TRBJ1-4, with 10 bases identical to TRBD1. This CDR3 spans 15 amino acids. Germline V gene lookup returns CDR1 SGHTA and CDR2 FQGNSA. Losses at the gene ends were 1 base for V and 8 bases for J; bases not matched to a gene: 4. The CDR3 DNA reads TGTGCCAGCAGCTTAGGGACAGGGGGGCACGAAAAACTGTTTTTT. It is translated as CASSLGTGGHEKLFF.

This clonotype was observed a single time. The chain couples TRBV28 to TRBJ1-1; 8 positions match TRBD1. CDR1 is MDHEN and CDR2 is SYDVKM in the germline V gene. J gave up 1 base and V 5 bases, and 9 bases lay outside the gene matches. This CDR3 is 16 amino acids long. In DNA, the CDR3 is TGTGCCAGCAGTCCCACACCCGGGACAGGGAACACTGAAGCTTTCTTT. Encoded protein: CASSPTPGTGNTEAFF.

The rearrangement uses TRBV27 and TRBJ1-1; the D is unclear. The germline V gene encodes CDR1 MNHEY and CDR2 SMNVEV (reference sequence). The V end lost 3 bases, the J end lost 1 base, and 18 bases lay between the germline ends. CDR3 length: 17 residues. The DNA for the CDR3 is TGTGCCAGCAGTTTGTACCGAACCCGGATCCAGAACACTGAAGCTTTCTTT. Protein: CASSLYRTRIQNTEAFF.

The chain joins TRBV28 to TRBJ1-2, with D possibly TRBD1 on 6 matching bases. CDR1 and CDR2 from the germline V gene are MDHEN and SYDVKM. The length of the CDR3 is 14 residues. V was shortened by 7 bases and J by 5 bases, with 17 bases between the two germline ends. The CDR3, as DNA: TGTGCCAGCACTCCACCGCACACAGGGTATGGCTACACCTTC. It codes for CASTPPHTGYGYTF.